These T cell receptor beta chains were read from a single sample in a study of T cell repertoires in cytomegalovirus infection. TCRdb re-derived calls from the reads in MiXCR, one entry per CDR3 protein. The sample yields roughly 140,000 distinct CDR3 sequences, about a quarter seen once. Sequences were obtained from PBMCs. Source of these receptors: a human donor in good health (CMV status not recorded). Some clones in this sample may be carry-over from other donors' samples. Both conserved end residues are part of each CDR3. A D gene is named only where the DNA matches it firmly. Clone size is stated in some rows and not others, as once, few, many or a class when expanded.

17	NA	TRBV7-9	TRBJ1-1	NA	CASNTPMGSLMNTEAFF	TGTGCCAGCAACACCCCGATGGGTAGTTTGATGAACACTGAAGCTTTCTTT
16	few	TRBV9	TRBJ2-7	TRBD2	CASSATSGSSEYEQYF	TGTGCCAGCAGCGCGACTAGCGGGAGTAGTGAATACGAGCAGTACTTC
13	NA	TRBV20-1	TRBJ1-1	NA	CSARDKTNTEAFF	TGCAGTGCCAGGGACAAGACGAACACTGAAGCTTTCTTT
16	NA	TRBV4-2	TRBJ2-7	TRBD2	CASSQDGGGDPYEQYF	TGTGCCAGCAGCCAAGACGGGGGGGGAGACCCTTACGAGCAGTACTTC
19	NA	TRBV20-1	TRBJ2-3	NA	CSARVLGSVEGPSTDTQYF	TGCAGTGCTAGAGTCCTCGGATCCGTTGAGGGACCTAGCACAGATACGCAGTATTTT
15	NA	TRBV19	TRBJ2-6	TRBD1	CASSGTGTGANVLSF	TGTGCCAGTTCCGGGACAGGGACTGGGGCCAACGTCCTGAGTTTC
15	many	TRBV7-2	TRBJ2-5	TRBD2	CASSWGLAGLETQYF	TGTGCCAGCAGCTGGGGACTAGCGGGACTCGAGACCCAGTACTTC
17	many	TRBV7-2	TRBJ1-2	TRBD1	CASSLGPGRGQDYGYTF	TGTGCCAGCAGCTTAGGACCGGGGAGGGGACAGGACTATGGCTACACCTTC
14	NA	TRBV5-6	TRBJ2-7	TRBD1	CASSFSDRGYEQYF	TGTGCCAGCAGCTTCTCCGACAGGGGCTACGAGCAGTACTTC
13	many	TRBV7-2	TRBJ1-3	NA	CASSINSGNTIYF	TGTGCCAGCAGCATCAACTCTGGAAACACCATATATTTT
15	few	TRBV19	TRBJ1-6	NA	CASRDTRSYNSPLHF	TGTGCCAGTAGAGACACCCGCTCCTATAATTCACCCCTCCACTTT
14	many	TRBV7-2	TRBJ1-5	NA	CASSLGAQNQPQHF	TGTGCCAGCAGCTTAGGGGCCCAAAATCAGCCCCAGCATTTT
14	few	TRBV29-1	TRBJ2-6	NA	CSVATGAGANVLTF	TGCAGCGTTGCAACGGGGGCTGGGGCCAACGTCCTGACTTTC
13	many	TRBV6-2/TRBV6-3	TRBJ2-7	TRBD2	CASSSAGGNEQYF	TGTGCCAGCAGTTCGGCGGGGGGGAACGAGCAGTACTTC
16	NA	TRBV5-4	TRBJ2-1	TRBD1	CASSLVGTGLYNEQFF	TGTGCCAGCAGCTTGGTGGGGACAGGCCTCTACAATGAGCAGTTCTTC
11	few	TRBV10-3	TRBJ2-1	TRBD1	CASTGANEQFF	TGTGCCTCAACAGGGGCCAATGAGCAGTTCTTC
15	NA	TRBV20-1	TRBJ2-3	TRBD2	CSASPLAGVADTQYF	TGCAGTGCTAGCCCCCTAGCGGGAGTGGCAGATACGCAGTATTTT
13	few	TRBV6-5	TRBJ2-2	TRBD1	CASSWTGAGELFF	TGTGCCAGCAGCTGGACAGGGGCCGGGGAGCTGTTTTTT
17	NA	TRBV4-2	TRBJ2-1	TRBD2	CASSQFAGGSEYNEQFF	TGTGCCAGCAGCCAATTCGCGGGAGGGTCGGAATACAATGAGCAGTTCTTC
15	NA	TRBV7-9	TRBJ2-1	TRBD2	CASSFSGVSYNEQFF	TGTGCCAGCAGCTTTAGCGGGGTATCCTACAATGAGCAGTTCTTC
11	once	TRBV20-1	TRBJ1-2	NA	CSATGAGGYTF	TGCAGTGCTACGGGGGCCGGTGGCTACACCTTC
13	NA	TRBV30	TRBJ2-1	NA	CAWTGRSYNEQFF	TGTGCCTGGACCGGGAGATCGTACAATGAGCAGTTCTTC
16	many	TRBV2	TRBJ1-1	TRBD1	CASSEFGVDRETEAFF	TGTGCCAGCAGTGAATTTGGGGTGGACAGGGAGACTGAAGCTTTCTTT
13	NA	TRBV7-2	TRBJ2-3	NA	CASSLVRGDTQYF	TGTGCCAGCAGCTTGGTCCGGGGAGATACGCAGTATTTT